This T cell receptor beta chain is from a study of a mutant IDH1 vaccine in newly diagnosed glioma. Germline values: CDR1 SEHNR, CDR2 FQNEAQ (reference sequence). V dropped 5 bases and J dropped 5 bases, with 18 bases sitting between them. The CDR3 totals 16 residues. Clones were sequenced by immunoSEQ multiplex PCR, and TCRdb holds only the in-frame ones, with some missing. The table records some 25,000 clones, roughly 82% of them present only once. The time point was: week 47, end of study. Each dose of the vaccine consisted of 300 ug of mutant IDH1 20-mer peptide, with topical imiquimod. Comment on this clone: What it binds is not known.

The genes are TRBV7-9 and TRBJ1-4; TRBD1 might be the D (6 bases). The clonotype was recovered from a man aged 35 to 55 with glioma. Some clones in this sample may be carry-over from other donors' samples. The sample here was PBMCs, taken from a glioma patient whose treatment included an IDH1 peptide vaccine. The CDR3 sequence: CASSRGAGQENEKLFF. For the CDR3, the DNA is TGTGCCAGCAGCAGGGGGGCAGGACAAGAAAATGAAAAACTGTTTTTT.